A selection of T cell receptor beta chains follows, all from one sample in a study of blood T cells in healthy people across ages. TCRdb re-called the 5' RACE reads with MiXCR, one entry per CDR3 protein. The sample contains hundreds of thousands of distinct CDR3 sequences, approximately 22% of which appear only once. What was sequenced was blood. The source of these receptors is a man in his 70s in good health. Each CDR3 is given with its conserved first and last residue. The order of the fields is V gene, D gene, clone size, J gene, CDR3 protein, CDR3 DNA. D genes are given only for firm matches. The size field is filled for only some rows; it gives once, few, many or a size class.

>TRBV7-2|-|few|TRBJ2-1
CASSVEVEQFF
TGTGCCAGCAGCGTAGAGGTTGAGCAGTTCTTC
>TRBV4-1|-|few|TRBJ2-1
CASSQDQTELYEQFF
TGCGCCAGCAGCCAAGATCAGACAGAGCTTTATGAGCAGTTCTTC
>TRBV19|TRBD1|few|TRBJ1-2
CASSGGDRGRRYGYTF
TGTGCCAGTAGCGGTGGGGACAGGGGGCGTCGGTATGGCTACACCTTC
>TRBV27|-|-|TRBJ2-7
CASRLGPHEQYF
TGTGCCAGCAGACTCGGTCCGCACGAGCAGTACTTC
>TRBV27|-|many|TRBJ1-4
CASSLTRTATNEKLFF
TGTGCCAGCAGTTTAACCCGGACGGCAACTAATGAAAAACTGTTTTTT
>TRBV5-5|-|-|TRBJ2-3
CASSLAPGVRADTQYF
TGTGCCAGCAGCTTGGCCCCAGGGGTACGTGCGGATACGCAGTATTTT
>TRBV6-6|-|few|TRBJ2-2
CASSYSETGELFF
TGTGCCAGCAGTTACTCGGAGACCGGGGAGCTGTTTTTT
>TRBV20-1|-|once|TRBJ2-7
CSARERGPFPEQYF
TGCAGTGCTAGAGAGCGGGGGCCCTTTCCCGAGCAGTACTTC
>TRBV27|TRBD2|-|TRBJ2-3
CASQKGPWVAGRSSTDTQYF
TGTGCCAGCCAAAAGGGCCCTTGGGTAGCGGGGCGTTCTAGCACAGATACGCAGTATTTT
>TRBV20-1|TRBD2|-|TRBJ2-1
CSARDPGLYYNEQFF
TGCAGTGCTAGAGACCCGGGACTATACTACAATGAGCAGTTCTTC
>TRBV5-1|TRBD2|many|TRBJ2-1
CASSAGGRPKNNEQFF
TGCGCCAGCAGCGCCGGCGGGAGGCCTAAGAACAATGAGCAGTTCTTC
>TRBV6-5|-|-|TRBJ2-7
CASRRGPNHYEQYF
TGTGCCAGCAGAAGGGGACCCAACCACTACGAGCAGTACTTC
>TRBV4-1|-|-|TRBJ2-5
CASSQLEMGQETQYF
TGCGCCAGCAGCCAACTGGAGATGGGCCAAGAGACCCAGTACTTC
>TRBV12-3/TRBV12-4|-|-|TRBJ2-5
CASRPSDSGETQYF
TGTGCCAGCAGACCTTCGGACAGCGGAGAGACCCAGTACTTC
>TRBV4-3|-|-|TRBJ1-3
CASSQAGFGGNTIYF
TGCGCCAGCAGCCAAGCGGGGTTCGGTGGAAACACCATATATTTT
>TRBV2|TRBD1|few|TRBJ1-6
CASRVQGARSSPLHF
TGTGCCAGCAGGGTACAGGGGGCGCGGAGTTCACCCCTCCACTTT
>TRBV29-1|-|-|TRBJ2-7
CSVAHGSTGTYEQYF
TGCAGCGTTGCCCATGGCTCGACCGGGACCTACGAGCAGTACTTC
>TRBV6-5|-|few|TRBJ2-5
CASSLGLLAVQETQYF
TGTGCCAGCAGTTTGGGCCTCCTGGCCGTACAAGAGACCCAGTACTTC
>TRBV28|-|-|TRBJ1-1
CASRTGGILAFF
TGTGCCAGCAGGACAGGCGGAATCTTAGCTTTCTTT
>TRBV29-1|-|-|TRBJ1-5
CSVKTEGNQPQHF
TGCAGCGTGAAAACAGAGGGGAATCAGCCCCAGCATTTT
>TRBV9|TRBD1|-|TRBJ1-4
CASSAGQIAVASNEKLFF
TGTGCCAGCAGCGCGGGACAGATAGCCGTAGCTTCTAATGAAAAACTGTTTTTT
>TRBV5-1|-|-|TRBJ2-2
CASTARGSNTGELFF
TGCGCCAGCACCGCCCGGGGAAGCAATACCGGGGAGCTGTTTTTT
>TRBV5-1|-|few|TRBJ1-2
CASSLETEGGYTF
TGCGCCAGCAGCTTGGAGACGGAAGGCGGCTACACCTTC
>TRBV20-1|TRBD1|-|TRBJ2-2
CSARGQPTNTGELFF
TGCAGTGCGAGGGGACAGCCTACGAACACCGGGGAGCTGTTTTTT
>TRBV25-1|-|many|TRBJ2-1
CASSGGYNEQFF
TGTGCCAGCAGTGGGGGTTATAATGAGCAGTTCTTC
>TRBV5-1|-|-|TRBJ2-5
CASSPLGLGETQYF
TGCGCCAGCAGCCCACTTGGACTGGGGGAGACCCAGTACTTC
>TRBV20-1|TRBD1|-|TRBJ2-7
CSARDLDRDYEQYF
TGCAGTGCTAGAGATCTTGACAGGGACTACGAGCAGTACTTC
>TRBV12-3/TRBV12-4|-|-|TRBJ2-5
CASSLGASRGETQYF
TGTGCCAGCAGTTTAGGGGCGTCGAGGGGAGAGACCCAGTACTTC
>TRBV12-3/TRBV12-4|-|-|TRBJ1-2
CASSFPHGGYTF
TGTGCCAGCAGTTTCCCACATGGGGGCTACACCTTC
>TRBV12-3/TRBV12-4|-|-|TRBJ1-5
CASTGQGSSPQHF
TGTGCCAGCACGGGCCAGGGGTCCTCACCCCAGCATTTT
>TRBV6-4|-|-|TRBJ2-3
CASSDMAADTQYF
TGTGCCAGCAGTGACATGGCAGCAGATACGCAGTATTTT
>TRBV7-2|-|-|TRBJ2-6
CASSQTLSGANVLTF
TGTGCCAGCAGCCAGACCTTATCTGGGGCCAACGTCCTGACTTTC
>TRBV4-1|-|-|TRBJ1-2
CASSQDWPIRGYTF
TGCGCCAGCAGCCAAGATTGGCCCATTCGTGGCTACACCTTC
>TRBV4-3|-|few|TRBJ1-2
CASSQDYGGNYGYTF
TGCGCCAGCAGCCAAGATTACGGGGGGAACTATGGCTACACCTTC
>TRBV20-1|TRBD2|-|TRBJ2-1
CSARASGGAYEQFF
TGCAGTGCAAGAGCTAGCGGGGGGGCCTATGAGCAGTTCTTC
>TRBV7-6|-|-|TRBJ2-7
CASSLEGPDSYEQYF
TGTGCCAGCAGCTTAGAGGGCCCGGATTCCTACGAGCAGTACTTC
>TRBV27|-|few|TRBJ2-7
CASSPRRASYEQYF
TGTGCCAGCAGTCCGCGGAGAGCCTCCTACGAGCAGTACTTC
>TRBV10-1|-|few|TRBJ2-5
CASSGQGMGETQYF
TGCGCCAGCAGTGGCCAGGGGATGGGGGAGACCCAGTACTTC